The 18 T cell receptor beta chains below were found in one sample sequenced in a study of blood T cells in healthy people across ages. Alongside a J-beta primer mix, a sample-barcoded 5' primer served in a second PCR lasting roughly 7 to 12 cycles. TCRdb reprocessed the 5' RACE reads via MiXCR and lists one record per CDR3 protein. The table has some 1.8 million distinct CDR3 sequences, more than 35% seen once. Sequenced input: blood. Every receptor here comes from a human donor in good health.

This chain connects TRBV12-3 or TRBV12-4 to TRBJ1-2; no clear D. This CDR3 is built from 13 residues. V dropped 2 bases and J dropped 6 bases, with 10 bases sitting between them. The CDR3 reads CASSLLRLDGYTF. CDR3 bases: TGTGCCAGCAGTTTACTAAGACTAGATGGCTACACCTTC.

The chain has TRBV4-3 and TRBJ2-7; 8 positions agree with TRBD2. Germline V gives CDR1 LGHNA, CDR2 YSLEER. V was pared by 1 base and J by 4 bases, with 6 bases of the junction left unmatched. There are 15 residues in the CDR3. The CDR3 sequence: CASSQAYSGGYEQYF. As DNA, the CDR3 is TGCGCCAGCAGCCAAGCATACAGCGGGGGATACGAGCAGTACTTC.

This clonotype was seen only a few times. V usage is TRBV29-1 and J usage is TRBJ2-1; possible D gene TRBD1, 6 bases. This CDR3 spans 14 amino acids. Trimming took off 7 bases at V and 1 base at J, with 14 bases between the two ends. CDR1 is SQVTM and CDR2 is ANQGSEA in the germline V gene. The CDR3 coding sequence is TGCAGCGCGCCCCAAGGGGGATCCTACAATGAGCAGTTCTTC. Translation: CSAPQGGSYNEQFF.

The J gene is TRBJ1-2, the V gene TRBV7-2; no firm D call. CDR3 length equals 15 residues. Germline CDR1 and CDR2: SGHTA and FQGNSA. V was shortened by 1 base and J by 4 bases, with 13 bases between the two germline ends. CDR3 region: CASSLDPSGSYGYTF. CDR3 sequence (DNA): TGTGCCAGCAGCTTAGATCCGTCGGGCTCCTATGGCTACACCTTC. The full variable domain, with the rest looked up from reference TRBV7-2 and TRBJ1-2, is GAGVSQSPSNKVTEKGKDVELRCDPISGHTALYWYRQSLGQGLEFLIYFQGNSAPDKSGLPSDRFSAERTGGSVSTLTIQRTQQEDSAVYLCASSLDPSGSYGYTFGSGTRLTVV.

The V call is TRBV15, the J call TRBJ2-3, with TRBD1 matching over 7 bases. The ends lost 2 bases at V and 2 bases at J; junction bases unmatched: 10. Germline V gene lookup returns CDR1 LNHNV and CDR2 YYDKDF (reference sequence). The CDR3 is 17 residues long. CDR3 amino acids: CATSRPVRTGTTDTQYF. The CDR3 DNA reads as TGTGCCACCAGCAGACCTGTCCGGACAGGAACCACAGATACGCAGTATTTT.

CDR3 coding DNA: TGCAGCGTTGTTACATCATGGGCTCAGGGCTACACCTTC. It yields the protein CSVVTSWAQGYTF. The rearrangement links TRBV29-1 to TRBJ1-2; D gene unclear. Germline V lookup: CDR1 SQVTM, CDR2 ANQGSEA. CDR3 length: 13 amino acids. The V end was cut by 4 bases, the J end by 8 bases, with 17 bases between.

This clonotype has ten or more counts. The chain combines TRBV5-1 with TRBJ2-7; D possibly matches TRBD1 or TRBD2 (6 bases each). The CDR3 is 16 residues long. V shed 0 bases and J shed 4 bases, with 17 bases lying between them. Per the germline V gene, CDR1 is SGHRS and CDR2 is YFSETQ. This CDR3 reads CASSLAHAGDSYEQYF. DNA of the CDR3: TGCGCCAGCAGCTTGGCCCACGCAGGGGACTCATACGAGCAGTACTTC.

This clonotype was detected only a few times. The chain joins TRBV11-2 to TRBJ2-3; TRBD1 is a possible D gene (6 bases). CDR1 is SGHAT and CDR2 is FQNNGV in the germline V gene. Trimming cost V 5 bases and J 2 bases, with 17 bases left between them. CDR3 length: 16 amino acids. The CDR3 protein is CASSVSSGTNTDTQYF. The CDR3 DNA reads TGTGCCAGCAGCGTGTCGTCCGGGACAAACACAGATACGCAGTATTTT.

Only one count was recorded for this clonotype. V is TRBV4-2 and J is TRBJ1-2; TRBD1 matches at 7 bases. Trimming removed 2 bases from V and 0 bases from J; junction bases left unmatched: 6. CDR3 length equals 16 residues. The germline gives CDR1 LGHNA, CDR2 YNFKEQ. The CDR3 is CASSQLGQAPNYGYTF. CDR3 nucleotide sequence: TGTGCCAGCAGCCAACTTGGACAGGCCCCTAACTATGGCTACACCTTC.

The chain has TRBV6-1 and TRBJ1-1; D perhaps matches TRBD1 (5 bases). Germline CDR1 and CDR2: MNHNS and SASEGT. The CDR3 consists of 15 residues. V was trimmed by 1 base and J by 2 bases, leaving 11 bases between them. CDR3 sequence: CASSEDGAANTEAFF. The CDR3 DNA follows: TGTGCCAGCAGTGAAGACGGGGCAGCCAACACTGAAGCTTTCTTT.

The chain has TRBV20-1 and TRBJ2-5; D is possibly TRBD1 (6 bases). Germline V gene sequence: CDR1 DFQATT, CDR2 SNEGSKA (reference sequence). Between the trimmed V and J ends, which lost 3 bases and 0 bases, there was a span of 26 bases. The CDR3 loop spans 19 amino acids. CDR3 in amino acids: CSASPPGHRIIEYQETQYF. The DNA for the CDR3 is TGCAGTGCTAGTCCCCCGGGACACCGTATAATCGAGTACCAAGAGACCCAGTACTTC.

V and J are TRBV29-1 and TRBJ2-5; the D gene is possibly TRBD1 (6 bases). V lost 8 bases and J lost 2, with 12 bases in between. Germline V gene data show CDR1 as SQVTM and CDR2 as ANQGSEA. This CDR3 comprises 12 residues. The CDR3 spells CSIGTIQETQYF. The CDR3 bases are TGCAGCATTGGGACAATTCAAGAGACCCAGTACTTC.

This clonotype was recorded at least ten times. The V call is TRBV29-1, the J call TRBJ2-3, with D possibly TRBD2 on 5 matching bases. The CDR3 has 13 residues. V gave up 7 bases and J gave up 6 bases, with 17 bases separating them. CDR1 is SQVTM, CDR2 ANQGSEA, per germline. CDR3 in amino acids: CSADWMSLDTQYF. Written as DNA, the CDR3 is TGCAGCGCGGACTGGATGAGTTTGGATACGCAGTATTTT.

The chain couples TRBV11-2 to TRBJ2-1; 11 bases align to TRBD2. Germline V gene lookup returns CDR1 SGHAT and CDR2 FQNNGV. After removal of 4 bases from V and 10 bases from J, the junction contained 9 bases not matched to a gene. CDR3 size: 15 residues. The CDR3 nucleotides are TGTGCCAGCAGCTACAATAGCGGGGGGGGAGGCGAGCAGTTCTTC. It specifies CASSYNSGGGGEQFF.

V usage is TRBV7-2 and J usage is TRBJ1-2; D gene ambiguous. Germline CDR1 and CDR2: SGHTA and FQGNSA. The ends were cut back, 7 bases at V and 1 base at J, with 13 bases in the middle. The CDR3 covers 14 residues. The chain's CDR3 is CASTLWARNYGYTF. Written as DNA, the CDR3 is TGTGCCAGCACCCTATGGGCGCGTAACTATGGCTACACCTTC.

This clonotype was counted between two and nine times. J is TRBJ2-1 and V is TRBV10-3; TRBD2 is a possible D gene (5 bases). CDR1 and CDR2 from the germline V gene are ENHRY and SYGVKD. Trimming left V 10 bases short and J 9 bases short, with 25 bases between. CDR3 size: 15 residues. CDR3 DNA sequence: TGTGCCACCCGAGGCGAGGGCGCCCGAGAGGGTGAGCAGTTCTTC. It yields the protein CATRGEGAREGEQFF.

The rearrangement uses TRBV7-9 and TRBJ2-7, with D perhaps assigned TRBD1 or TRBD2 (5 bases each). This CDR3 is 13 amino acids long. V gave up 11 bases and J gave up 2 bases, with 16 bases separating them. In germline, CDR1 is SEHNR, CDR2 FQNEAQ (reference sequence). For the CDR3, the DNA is TGTGCCCTTGGCCGGGGCAATACCTACGAGCAGTACTTC. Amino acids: CALGRGNTYEQYF.

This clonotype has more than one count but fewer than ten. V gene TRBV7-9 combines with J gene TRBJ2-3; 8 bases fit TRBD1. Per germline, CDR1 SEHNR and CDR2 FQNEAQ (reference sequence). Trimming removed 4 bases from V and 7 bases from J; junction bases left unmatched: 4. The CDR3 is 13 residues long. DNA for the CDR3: TGTGCCAGCAGCTCTACAGGGGGGCATACGCAGTATTTT. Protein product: CASSSTGGHTQYF.